This T cell receptor (beta chain) was recorded in a study of T cells after yellow fever vaccination. TCRdb recomputed calls from the 5' RACE reads with MiXCR, one row per CDR3 protein. The table has approximately 300,000 distinct CDR3 sequences, 6.8% seen once. This receptor was taken from a young man who received the YFV17D yellow fever vaccine. Material: PBMCs, obtained roughly 45 days after the first yellow fever vaccination.

This CDR3 reads CASSQDRGRVQDGYTF. CDR3 in DNA: TGCGCCAGCAGCCAAGATAGGGGGAGGGTGCAAGATGGCTACACCTTC. The J gene is TRBJ1-2, the V gene TRBV4-1, with D possibly matching TRBD1 (6 bases). The CDR3 extends over 16 amino acids. Trimming removed 0 bases at V and 6 bases at J, with 17 bases between. The germline V gene encodes CDR1 MGHRA and CDR2 YSYEKL.